Listed below are T cell receptor beta chains from one sample, sequenced in a study of T cells in localized non-small cell lung cancer. Produced via immunoSEQ multiplex PCR; TCRdb's table is partial and in-frame only. The top ten hold just under 20% of the sample, which has roughly 50,000 clones, approximately 83% seen once. The source material was peripheral blood, sampled before any cancer treatment. The origin of the receptors is a female donor aged 60 or older with stage II squamous cell lung carcinoma. Both conserved end residues are part of each CDR3. The D gene is left open where the match is weak. Size values are once, few and many counts, or a class for expanded clones, and some rows have none.

>14|TRBV29-1|-|TRBJ2-4|-
CSVEAAGSPNIQYF
TGCAGCGTTGAAGCAGCAGGGAGTCCGAACATTCAGTACTTC
>12|TRBV2|-|TRBJ1-5|-
CASRYGDQPQHF
TGTGCCAGCAGGTACGGGGATCAGCCCCAGCATTTT
>15|TRBV14|-|TRBJ2-5|-
CASSQDSGRPETQYF
TGTGCCAGCAGCCAGGACTCCGGACGGCCGGAGACCCAGTACTTC
>18|TRBV19|TRBD2|TRBJ2-3|few
CASSMSASGGTAGDTQYF
TGTGCCAGTAGTATGAGCGCTAGCGGGGGGACCGCGGGAGATACGCAGTATTTT
>14|TRBV11-3|TRBD1|TRBJ2-3|-
CASSPGQGSNTQYF
TGTGCCAGCAGCCCGGGACAGGGTTCAAATACGCAGTATTTT
>14|TRBV19|-|TRBJ2-2|-
CASSRGRTGGELFF
TGTGCCAGTAGCCGGGGGCGGACCGGCGGGGAGCTGTTTTTT
>15|TRBV5-6|-|TRBJ2-4|-
CASSFARLAKNIQYF
TGTGCCAGCAGCTTTGCCCGACTAGCCAAAAACATTCAGTACTTC
>17|TRBV5-1|-|TRBJ1-2|-
CASSLGRDHPSNYGYTF
TGCGCCAGCAGCTTGGGAAGGGATCATCCCTCTAACTATGGCTACACCTTC
>17|TRBV13|-|TRBJ2-1|-
CASTLIEKASSYNEQFF
TGTGCCAGCACCCTTATAGAAAAGGCTAGCTCCTACAATGAGCAGTTCTTC
>15|TRBV5-1|-|TRBJ2-7|-
CASSLDNSGVYEQYF
TGCGCCAGCAGCTTGGATAATAGCGGAGTCTACGAGCAGTACTTC
>14|TRBV5-1|-|TRBJ1-4|-
CASSLRGQPEKLFF
TGCGCCAGCAGCTTGAGAGGGCAACCCGAAAAACTGTTTTTT
>13|TRBV18|-|TRBJ1-5|once
CASSRSGNQPQHF
TGTGCCAGCTCACGGTCGGGCAATCAGCCCCAGCATTTT
>12|TRBV19|-|TRBJ1-3|-
CASRDAGNTIYF
TGTGCCAGTCGGGACGCCGGAAACACCATATATTTT
>13|TRBV7-3|-|TRBJ2-2|-
CASRPNGAGELFF
TGTGCCAGCAGACCTAACGGGGCCGGGGAGCTGTTTTTT
>14|TRBV6-7|-|TRBJ1-6|few
CASSYGGETSPLHF
TGTGCCAGCAGTTACGGTGGGGAAACTTCACCCCTCCACTTT
>16|TRBV6-1|-|TRBJ1-2|-
CASSEALGREGYGYTF
TGTGCCAGCAGTGAAGCGCTAGGACGGGAGGGGTATGGCTACACCTTC
>15|TRBV7-9|-|TRBJ2-2|few
CASSFPLSDTGELFF
TGTGCCAGCAGCTTCCCTCTTTCGGACACCGGGGAGCTGTTTTTT
>15|TRBV6-1|-|TRBJ1-2|-
CASAGQPPLNYGYTF
TGTGCCAGCGCCGGGCAGCCACCTCTTAACTATGGCTACACCTTC
>18|TRBV7-8|TRBD1|TRBJ2-2|-
CASSLGGTALLNTGELFF
TGTGCCAGCAGCTTAGGGGGGACAGCCCTTTTGAACACCGGGGAGCTGTTTTTT
>13|TRBV19|-|TRBJ1-5|-
CASSISMEQPQHF
TGTGCCAGTAGTATCTCAATGGAGCAGCCCCAGCATTTT
>15|TRBV6-1|TRBD2|TRBJ2-7|once
CASSEVRRGTYEQYF
TGTGCCAGCAGTGAAGTACGGCGGGGGACCTACGAGCAGTACTTC
>14|TRBV9|-|TRBJ2-1|-
CASSVLPVINEQFF
TGTGCCAGCAGCGTACTTCCCGTTATCAATGAGCAGTTCTTC
>16|TRBV27|-|TRBJ2-4|once
CASSLTVSEAKNIQYF
TGTGCCAGCAGCCTGACAGTCTCGGAAGCCAAAAACATTCAGTACTTC
>14|TRBV2|TRBD1|TRBJ1-2|-
CASSARTGKGGYTF
TGTGCCAGCAGTGCCCGGACAGGGAAGGGAGGCTACACCTTC
>15|TRBV6-5|-|TRBJ1-1|-
CASSYLQGTNTEAFF
TGTGCCAGCAGTTACCTACAGGGTACGAACACTGAAGCTTTCTTT
>17|TRBV15|-|TRBJ2-1|medium-sized
CATSRSRQVIAYNEQFF
TGTGCCACCAGCAGGAGCCGACAGGTTATTGCTTACAATGAGCAGTTCTTC
>15|TRBV6-6|TRBD1|TRBJ2-1|once
CASSYSNLQGDEQFF
TGTGCCAGCAGTTACTCGAACCTGCAGGGGGATGAGCAGTTCTTC
>13|TRBV6-1|-|TRBJ1-6|medium-sized
CASSLTGNSPLHF
TGTGCCAGCAGCCTTACAGGGAACTCACCCCTCCACTTT
>15|TRBV27|TRBD1|TRBJ1-5|-
CASSFTTGGSQPQHF
TGTGCCAGCAGTTTCACGACAGGGGGCAGTCAGCCCCAGCATTTT
>16|TRBV19|-|TRBJ2-5|once
CASSMGQTLYQETQYF
TGTGCCAGTAGTATGGGACAAACACTGTACCAAGAGACCCAGTACTTC
>14|TRBV5-1|-|TRBJ1-3|-
CASSLGAAGNTIYF
TGCGCCAGCAGCTTGGGGGCAGCTGGAAACACCATATATTTT
>15|TRBV7-8|TRBD1|TRBJ2-7|-
CASSAFGTGPYEQYF
TGTGCCAGCAGCGCGTTCGGGACAGGGCCCTACGAGCAGTACTTC
>13|TRBV5-8|-|TRBJ1-1|-
CANNEGGSTGAFF
TGTGCCAACAACGAAGGGGGATCGACGGGAGCTTTCTTT
>15|TRBV2|-|TRBJ2-6|-
CASSPTGIGANVLTF
TGTGCCAGCAGCCCCACAGGGATAGGGGCCAACGTCCTGACTTTC